Sequencing of this T cell receptor (beta chain) was carried out in a study of metastatic and nonmetastatic thyroid tumors. With MiXCR, TCRdb called clones anew from the PCR reads. Of around 34,000 clones in the sample, under 25% were seen once. About this clone itself: Other DNA sequences in this specimen translate into the identical CDR3.

None of the patients had undergone any treatment ahead of thyroid surgery. This clonotype was sampled from a male donor with papillary thyroid cancer or a benign thyroid nodule (not recorded which). Some clones in this sample may be carry-over from other donors' samples. Sequenced material: tumor tissue.

The CDR3 bases are TGCGCCAGCAGTGCCGCAGACATCCGATCTGGGGAGCAGTACTTC. It encodes CASSAADIRSGEQYF. The rearrangement links TRBV5-1 to TRBJ2-7; no definite D call. Between the trimmed V and J ends, which lost 5 bases and 7 bases, there was a span of 22 bases. This CDR3 is 15 amino acids long. Germline values: CDR1 SGHRS, CDR2 YFSETQ.